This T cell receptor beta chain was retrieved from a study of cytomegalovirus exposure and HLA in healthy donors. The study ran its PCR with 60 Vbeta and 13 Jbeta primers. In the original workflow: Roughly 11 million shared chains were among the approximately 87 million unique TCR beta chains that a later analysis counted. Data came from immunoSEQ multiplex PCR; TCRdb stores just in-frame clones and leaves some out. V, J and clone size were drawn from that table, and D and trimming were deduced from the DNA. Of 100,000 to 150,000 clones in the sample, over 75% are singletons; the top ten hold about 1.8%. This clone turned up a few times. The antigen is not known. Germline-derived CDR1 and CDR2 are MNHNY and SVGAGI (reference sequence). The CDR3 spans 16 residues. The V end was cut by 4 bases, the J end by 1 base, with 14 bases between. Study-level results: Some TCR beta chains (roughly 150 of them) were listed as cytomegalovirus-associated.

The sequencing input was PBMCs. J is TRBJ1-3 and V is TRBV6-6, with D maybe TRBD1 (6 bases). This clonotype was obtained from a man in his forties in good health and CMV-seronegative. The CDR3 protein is CASSSGQGLSGNTIYF. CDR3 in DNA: TGTGCCAGCAGTTCGGGGCAGGGGTTATCTGGAAACACCATATATTTT.